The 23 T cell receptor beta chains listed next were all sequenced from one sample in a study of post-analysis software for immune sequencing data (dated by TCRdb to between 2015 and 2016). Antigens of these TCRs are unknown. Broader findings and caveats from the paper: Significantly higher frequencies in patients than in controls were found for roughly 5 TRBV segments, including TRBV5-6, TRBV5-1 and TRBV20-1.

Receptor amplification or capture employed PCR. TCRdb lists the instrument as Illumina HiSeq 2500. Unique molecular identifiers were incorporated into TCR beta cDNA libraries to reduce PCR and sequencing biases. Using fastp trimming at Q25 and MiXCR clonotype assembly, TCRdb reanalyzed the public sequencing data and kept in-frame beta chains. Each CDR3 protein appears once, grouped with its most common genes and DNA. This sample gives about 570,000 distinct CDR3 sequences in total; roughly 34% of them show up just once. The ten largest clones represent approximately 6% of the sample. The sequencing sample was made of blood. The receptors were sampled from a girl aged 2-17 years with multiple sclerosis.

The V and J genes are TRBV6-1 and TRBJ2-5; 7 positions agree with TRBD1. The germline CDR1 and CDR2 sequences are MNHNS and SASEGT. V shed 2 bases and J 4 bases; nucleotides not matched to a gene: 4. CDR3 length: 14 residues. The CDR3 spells CASSESDRRETQYF. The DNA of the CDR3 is TGTGCCAGCAGTGAATCGGACAGGCGAGAGACCCAGTACTTC.

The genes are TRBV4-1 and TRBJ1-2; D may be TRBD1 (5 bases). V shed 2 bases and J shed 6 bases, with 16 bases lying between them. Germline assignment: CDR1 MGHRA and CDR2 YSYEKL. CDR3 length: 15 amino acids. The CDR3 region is CASSQITRDADGYTF. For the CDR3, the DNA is TGCGCCAGCAGCCAAATAACCAGGGATGCCGATGGCTACACCTTC.

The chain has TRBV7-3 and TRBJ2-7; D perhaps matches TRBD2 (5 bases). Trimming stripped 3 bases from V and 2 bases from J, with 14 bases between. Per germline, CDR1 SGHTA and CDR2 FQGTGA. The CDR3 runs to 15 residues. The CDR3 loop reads CASSFGVSTPYEQYF. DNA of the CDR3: TGTGCCAGCAGCTTCGGGGTTTCGACACCCTACGAGCAGTACTTC.

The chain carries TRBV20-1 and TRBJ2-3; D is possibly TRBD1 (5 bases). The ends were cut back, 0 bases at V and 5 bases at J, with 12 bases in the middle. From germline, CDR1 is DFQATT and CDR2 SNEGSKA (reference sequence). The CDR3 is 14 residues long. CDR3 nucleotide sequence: TGCAGTGCTAGAGAGTGGGAAAGGGGAGATACGCAGTATTTT. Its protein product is CSAREWERGDTQYF.

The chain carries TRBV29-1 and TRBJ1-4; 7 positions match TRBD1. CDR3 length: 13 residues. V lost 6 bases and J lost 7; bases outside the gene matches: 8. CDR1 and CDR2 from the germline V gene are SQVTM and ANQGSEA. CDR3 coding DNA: TGCAGCGTATGCAGGGACAGCGGTGAAAAACTGTTTTTT. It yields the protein CSVCRDSGEKLFF.

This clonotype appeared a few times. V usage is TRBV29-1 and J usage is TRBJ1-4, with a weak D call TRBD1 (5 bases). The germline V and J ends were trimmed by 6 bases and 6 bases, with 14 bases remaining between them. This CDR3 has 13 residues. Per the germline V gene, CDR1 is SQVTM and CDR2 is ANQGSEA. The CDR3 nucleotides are TGCAGCGTCGCATGGGGGAACGATGAAAAACTGTTTTTT. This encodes CSVAWGNDEKLFF.

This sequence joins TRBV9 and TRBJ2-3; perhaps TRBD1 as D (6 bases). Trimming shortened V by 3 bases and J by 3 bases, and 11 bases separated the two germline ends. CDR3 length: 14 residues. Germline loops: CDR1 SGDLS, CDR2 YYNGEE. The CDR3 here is CASSGTGLTDTQYF. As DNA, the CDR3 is TGTGCCAGCAGCGGAACAGGGTTGACAGATACGCAGTATTTT.

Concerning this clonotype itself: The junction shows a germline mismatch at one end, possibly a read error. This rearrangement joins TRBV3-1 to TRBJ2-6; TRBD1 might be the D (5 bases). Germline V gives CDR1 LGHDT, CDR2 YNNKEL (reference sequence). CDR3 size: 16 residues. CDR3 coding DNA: TGTGCCAGCAGCCAAGATTTGAGCTCTGGGGCCAACGTCCCGACTTTC. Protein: CASSQDLSSGANVPTF.

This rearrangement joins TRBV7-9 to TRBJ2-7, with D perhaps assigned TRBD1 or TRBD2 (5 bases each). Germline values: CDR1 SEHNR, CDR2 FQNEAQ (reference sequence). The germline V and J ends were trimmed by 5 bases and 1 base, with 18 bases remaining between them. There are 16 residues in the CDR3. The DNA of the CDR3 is TGTGCCAGCAGCCCCTATTGGGGGATCGGGTCCTACGAGCAGTACTTC. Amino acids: CASSPYWGIGSYEQYF.

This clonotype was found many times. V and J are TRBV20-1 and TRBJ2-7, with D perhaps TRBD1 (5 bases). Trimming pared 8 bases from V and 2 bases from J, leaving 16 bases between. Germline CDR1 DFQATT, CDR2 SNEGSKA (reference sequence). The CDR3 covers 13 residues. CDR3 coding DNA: TGCAGTCTTCTACGGTCAGGGACCTACGAGCAGTACTTC. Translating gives CSLLRSGTYEQYF.

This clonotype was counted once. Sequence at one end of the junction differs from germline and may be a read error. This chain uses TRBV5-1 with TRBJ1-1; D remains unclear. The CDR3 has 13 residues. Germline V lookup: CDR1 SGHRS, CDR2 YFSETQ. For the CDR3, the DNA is TGCACCAGCAGCGGACTTGGGGACACTGAAGCTTTCTTT. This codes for CTSSGLGDTEAFF.

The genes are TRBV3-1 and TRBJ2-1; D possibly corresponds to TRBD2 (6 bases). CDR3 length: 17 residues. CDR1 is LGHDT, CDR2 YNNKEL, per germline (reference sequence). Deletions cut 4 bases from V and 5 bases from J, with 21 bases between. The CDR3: CASSPLGGPGSDNEQFF. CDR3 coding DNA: TGTGCCAGCAGCCCCCTAGGAGGGCCAGGGTCCGACAATGAGCAGTTCTTC.

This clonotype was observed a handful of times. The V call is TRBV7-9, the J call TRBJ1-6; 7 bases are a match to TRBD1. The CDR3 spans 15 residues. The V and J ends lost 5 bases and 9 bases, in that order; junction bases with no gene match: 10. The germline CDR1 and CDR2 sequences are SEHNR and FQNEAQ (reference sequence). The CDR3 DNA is TGTGCCAGCAGCCCCGCGACAGGGAGGGGTTCACCCCTCCACTTT. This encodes CASSPATGRGSPLHF.

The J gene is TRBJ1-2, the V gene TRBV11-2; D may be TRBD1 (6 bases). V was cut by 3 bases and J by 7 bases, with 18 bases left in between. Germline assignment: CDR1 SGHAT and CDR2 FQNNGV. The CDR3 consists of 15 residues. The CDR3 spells CASSFSARGSGGYTF. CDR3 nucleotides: TGTGCCAGCAGCTTTTCCGCCAGGGGTTCAGGTGGCTACACCTTC.

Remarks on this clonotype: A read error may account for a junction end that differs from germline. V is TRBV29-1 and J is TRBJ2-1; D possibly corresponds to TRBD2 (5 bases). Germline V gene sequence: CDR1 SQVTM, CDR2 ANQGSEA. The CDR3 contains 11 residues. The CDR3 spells CSVGEPNGQFF. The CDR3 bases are TGCAGCGTCGGGGAGCCCAATGGGCAGTTCTTC.

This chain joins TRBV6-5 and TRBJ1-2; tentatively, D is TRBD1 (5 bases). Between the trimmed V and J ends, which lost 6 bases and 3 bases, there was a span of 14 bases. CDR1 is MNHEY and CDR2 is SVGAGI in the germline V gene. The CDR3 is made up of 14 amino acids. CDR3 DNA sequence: TGTGCCAGCAGCCGGGGGATGAGTCACTATGGCTACACCTTC. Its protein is CASSRGMSHYGYTF.

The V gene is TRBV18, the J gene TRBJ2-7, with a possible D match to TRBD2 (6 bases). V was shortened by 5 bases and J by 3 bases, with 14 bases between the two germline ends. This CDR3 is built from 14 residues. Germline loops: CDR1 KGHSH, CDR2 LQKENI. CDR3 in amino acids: CASSYGTPDYEQYF. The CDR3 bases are TGTGCCAGCTCATACGGGACTCCTGACTACGAGCAGTACTTC.

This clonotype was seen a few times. CDR3 residues: CATSRRENEAFF. In DNA, the CDR3 is TGTGCCACCAGCAGACGCGAAAATGAAGCTTTCTTT. The gene calls are TRBV15 and TRBJ1-1; D remains ambiguous. V was pared by 2 bases and J by 7 bases, with 8 bases between. The CDR3 is 12 residues long. Germline CDR1 and CDR2: LNHNV and YYDKDF (reference sequence).

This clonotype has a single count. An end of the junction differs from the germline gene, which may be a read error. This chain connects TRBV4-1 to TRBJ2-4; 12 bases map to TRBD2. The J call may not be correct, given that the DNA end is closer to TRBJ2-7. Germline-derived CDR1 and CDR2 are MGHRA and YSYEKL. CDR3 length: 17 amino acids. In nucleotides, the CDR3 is TGCGCCAGCGGCCAGAAGGTGGGACTAGCGGGCGCCTACGAGCAGTACTTC. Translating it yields CASGQKVGLAGAYEQYF.

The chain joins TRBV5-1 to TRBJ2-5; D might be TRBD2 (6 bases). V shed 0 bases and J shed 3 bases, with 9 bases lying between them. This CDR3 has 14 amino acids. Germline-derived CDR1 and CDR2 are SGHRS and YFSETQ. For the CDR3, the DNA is TGCGCCAGCAGCTTGGAACCGGGGGAAGAGACCCAGTACTTC. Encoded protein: CASSLEPGEETQYF.

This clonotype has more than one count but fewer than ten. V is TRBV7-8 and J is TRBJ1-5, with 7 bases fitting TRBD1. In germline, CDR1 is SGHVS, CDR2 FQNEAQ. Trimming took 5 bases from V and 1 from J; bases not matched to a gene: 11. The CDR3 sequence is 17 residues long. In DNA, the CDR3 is TGTGCCAGCAGCACCCACCGAGTACAGGGGAGCAATCAGCCCCAGCATTTT. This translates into CASSTHRVQGSNQPQHF.

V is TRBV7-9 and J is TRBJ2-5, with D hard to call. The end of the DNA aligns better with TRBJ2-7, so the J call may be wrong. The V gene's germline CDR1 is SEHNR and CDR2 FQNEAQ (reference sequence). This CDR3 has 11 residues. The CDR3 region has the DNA TGTGCCAGCAGCATGTCCTACGAGCAGTACTTC. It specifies CASSMSYEQYF.

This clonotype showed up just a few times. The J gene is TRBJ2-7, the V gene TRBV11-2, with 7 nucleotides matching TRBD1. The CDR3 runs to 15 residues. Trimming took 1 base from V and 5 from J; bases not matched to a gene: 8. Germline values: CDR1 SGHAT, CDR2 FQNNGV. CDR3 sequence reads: CASSLALTGTNEQYF. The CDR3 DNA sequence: TGTGCCAGCAGCTTAGCCCTGACAGGGACAAACGAGCAGTACTTC.